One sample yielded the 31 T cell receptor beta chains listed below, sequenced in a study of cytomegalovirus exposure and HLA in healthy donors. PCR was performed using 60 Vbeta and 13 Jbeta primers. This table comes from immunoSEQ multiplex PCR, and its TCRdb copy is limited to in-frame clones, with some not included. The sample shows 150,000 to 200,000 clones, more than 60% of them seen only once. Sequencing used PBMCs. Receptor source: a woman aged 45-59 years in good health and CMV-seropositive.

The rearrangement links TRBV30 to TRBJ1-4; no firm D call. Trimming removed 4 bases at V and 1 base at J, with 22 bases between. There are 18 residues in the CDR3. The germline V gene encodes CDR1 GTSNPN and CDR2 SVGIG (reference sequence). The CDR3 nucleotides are TGTGCCTGGAACCCTCGAACAGCCTTCTTAGGAACTAATGAAAAACTGTTTTTT. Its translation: CAWNPRTAFLGTNEKLFF.

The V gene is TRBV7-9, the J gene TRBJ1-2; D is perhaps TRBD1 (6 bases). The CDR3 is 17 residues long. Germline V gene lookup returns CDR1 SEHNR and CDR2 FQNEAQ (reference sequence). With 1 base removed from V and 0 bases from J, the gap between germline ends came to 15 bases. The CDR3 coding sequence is TGTGCCAGCAGCTTAGATTTGGGCAGGGGAGCTAACTATGGCTACACCTTC. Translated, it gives CASSLDLGRGANYGYTF.

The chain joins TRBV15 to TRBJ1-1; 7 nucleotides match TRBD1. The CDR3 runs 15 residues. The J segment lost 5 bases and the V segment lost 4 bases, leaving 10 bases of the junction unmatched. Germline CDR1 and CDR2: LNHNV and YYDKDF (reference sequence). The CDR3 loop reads CATSTGGSRRTEAFF. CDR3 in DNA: TGTGCCACCAGCACAGGGGGGAGCCGCCGGACTGAAGCTTTCTTT.

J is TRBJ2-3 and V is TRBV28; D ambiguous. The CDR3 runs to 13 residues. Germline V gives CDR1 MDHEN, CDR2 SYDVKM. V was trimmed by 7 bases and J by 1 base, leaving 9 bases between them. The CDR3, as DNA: TGTGCCAGCACCGTCCCAGGCACAGATACGCAGTATTTT. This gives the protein CASTVPGTDTQYF. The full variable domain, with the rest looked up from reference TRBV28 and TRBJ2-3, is DVKVTQSSRYLVKRTGEKVFLECVQDMDHENMFWYRQDPGLGLRLIYFSYDVKMKEKGDIPEGYSVSREKKERFSLILESASTNQTSMYLCASTVPGTDTQYFGPGTRLTVL.

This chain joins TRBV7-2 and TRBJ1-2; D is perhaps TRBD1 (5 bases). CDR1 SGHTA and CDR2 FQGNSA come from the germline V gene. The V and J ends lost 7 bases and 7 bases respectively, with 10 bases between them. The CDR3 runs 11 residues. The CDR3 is CASTNGGGYTF. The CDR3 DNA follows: TGTGCCAGCACCAACGGGGGTGGCTACACCTTC.

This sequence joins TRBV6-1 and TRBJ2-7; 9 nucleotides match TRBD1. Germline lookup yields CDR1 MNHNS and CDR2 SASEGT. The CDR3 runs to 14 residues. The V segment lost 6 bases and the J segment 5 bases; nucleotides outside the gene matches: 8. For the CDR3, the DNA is TGTGCCAGCAGCGCTTCCACAGGGGGCGACGAGCAGTACTTC. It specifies CASSASTGGDEQYF.

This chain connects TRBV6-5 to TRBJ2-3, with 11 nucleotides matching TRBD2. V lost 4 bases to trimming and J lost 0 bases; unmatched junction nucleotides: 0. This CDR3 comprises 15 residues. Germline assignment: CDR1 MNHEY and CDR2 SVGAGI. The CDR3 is CASSWTSGSTDTQYF. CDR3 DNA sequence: TGTGCCAGCAGTTGGACTAGCGGGAGCACAGATACGCAGTATTTT.

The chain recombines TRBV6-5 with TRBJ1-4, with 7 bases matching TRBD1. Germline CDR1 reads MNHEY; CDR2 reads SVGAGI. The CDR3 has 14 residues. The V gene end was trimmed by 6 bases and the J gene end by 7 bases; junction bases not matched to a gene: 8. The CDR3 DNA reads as TGTGCCAGCAGCCGACAGGGAGCGGTTGAAAAACTGTTTTTT. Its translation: CASSRQGAVEKLFF.

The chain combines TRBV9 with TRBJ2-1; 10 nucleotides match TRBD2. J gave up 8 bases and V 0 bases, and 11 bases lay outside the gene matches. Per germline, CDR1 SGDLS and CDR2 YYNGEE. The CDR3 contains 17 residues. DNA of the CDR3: TGTGCCAGCAGCGTAGGGTCTAGCGGGAGTCTTTCGGATGAGCAGTTCTTC. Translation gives CASSVGSSGSLSDEQFF. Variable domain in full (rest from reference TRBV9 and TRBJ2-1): DSGVTQTPKHLITATGQRVTLRCSPRSGDLSVYWYQQSLDQGLQFLIQYYNGEERAKGNILERFSAQQFPDLHSELNLSSLELGDSALYFCASSVGSSGSLSDEQFFGPGTRLTVL.

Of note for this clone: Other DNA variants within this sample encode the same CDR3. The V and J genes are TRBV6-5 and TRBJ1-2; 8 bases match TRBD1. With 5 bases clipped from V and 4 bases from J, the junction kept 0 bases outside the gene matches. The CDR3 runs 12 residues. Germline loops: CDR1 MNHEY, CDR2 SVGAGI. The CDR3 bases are TGTGCCAGCAGTGGACAGGGCTATGGCTACACCTTC. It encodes CASSGQGYGYTF.

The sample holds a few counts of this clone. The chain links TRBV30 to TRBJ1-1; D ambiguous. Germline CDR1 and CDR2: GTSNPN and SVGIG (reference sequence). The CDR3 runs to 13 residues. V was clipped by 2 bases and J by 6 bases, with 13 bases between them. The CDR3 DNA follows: TGTGCCTGGAGTCCCTGGACTGACCCTGAAGCTTTCTTT. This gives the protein CAWSPWTDPEAFF.

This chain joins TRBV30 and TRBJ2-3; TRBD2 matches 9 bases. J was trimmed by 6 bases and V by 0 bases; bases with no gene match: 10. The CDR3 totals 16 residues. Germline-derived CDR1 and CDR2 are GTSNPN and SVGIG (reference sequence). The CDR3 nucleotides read TGTGCCTGGAGTGTACGAGGGGGCGGGAGGGCGGATACGCAGTATTTT. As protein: CAWSVRGGGRADTQYF.

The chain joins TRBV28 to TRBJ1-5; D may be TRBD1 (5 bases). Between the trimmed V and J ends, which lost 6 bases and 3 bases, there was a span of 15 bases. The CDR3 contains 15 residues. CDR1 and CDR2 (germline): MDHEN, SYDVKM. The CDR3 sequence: CASRGGQVYNQPQHF. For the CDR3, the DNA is TGTGCCAGCAGGGGTGGACAAGTATACAATCAGCCCCAGCATTTT.

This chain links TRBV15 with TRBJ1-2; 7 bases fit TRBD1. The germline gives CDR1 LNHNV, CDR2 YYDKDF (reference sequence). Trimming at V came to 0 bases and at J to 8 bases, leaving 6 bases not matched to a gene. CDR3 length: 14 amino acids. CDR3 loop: CATSRERQGDGYTF. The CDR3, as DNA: TGTGCCACCAGCAGAGAGCGGCAGGGGGACGGCTACACCTTC.

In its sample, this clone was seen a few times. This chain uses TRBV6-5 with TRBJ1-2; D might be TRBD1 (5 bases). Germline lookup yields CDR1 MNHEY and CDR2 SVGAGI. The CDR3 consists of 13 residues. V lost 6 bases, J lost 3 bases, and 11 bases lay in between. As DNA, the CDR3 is TGTGCCAGCAGCCCCTGGGGGGACTATGGCTACACCTTC. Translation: CASSPWGDYGYTF.

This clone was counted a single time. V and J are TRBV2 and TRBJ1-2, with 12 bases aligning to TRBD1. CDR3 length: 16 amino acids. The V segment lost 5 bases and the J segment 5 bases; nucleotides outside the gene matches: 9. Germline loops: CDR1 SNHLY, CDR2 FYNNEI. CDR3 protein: CASSPGTGGGRYGYTF. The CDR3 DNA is TGTGCCAGCAGTCCCGGGACAGGGGGCGGAAGGTATGGCTACACCTTC.

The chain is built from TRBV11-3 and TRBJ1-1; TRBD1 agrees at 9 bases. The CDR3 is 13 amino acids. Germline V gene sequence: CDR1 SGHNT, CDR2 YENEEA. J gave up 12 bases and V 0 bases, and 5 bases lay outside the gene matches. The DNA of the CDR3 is TGTGCCAGCAGCTTAGATGGGGACAGGGAACCTTTCTTT. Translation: CASSLDGDREPFF.

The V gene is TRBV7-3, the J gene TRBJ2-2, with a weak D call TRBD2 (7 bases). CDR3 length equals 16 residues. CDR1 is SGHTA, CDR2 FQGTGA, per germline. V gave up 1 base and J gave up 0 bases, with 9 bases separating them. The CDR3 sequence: CASSLSGGANTGELFF. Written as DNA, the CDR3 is TGTGCCAGCAGCTTAAGCGGGGGCGCGAACACCGGGGAGCTGTTTTTT.

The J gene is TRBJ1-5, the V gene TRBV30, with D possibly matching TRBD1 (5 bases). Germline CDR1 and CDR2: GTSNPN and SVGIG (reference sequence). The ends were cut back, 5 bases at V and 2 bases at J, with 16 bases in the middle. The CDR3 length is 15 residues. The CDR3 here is CAWAGGGGGNQPQHF. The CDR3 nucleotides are TGTGCCTGGGCCGGGGGGGGAGGCGGCAATCAGCCCCAGCATTTT.

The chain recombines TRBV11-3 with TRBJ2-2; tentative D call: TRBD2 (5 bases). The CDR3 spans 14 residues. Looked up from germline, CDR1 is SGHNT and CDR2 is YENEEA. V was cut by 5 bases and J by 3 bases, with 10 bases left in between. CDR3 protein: CASSPGLYTGELFF. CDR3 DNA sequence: TGTGCCAGCAGCCCCGGACTTTACACCGGGGAGCTGTTTTTT.

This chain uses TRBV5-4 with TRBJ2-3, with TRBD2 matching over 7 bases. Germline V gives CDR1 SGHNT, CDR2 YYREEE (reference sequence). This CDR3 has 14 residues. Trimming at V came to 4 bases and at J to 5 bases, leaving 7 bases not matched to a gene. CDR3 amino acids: CASSPWEGVDTQYF. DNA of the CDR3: TGTGCCAGCAGCCCCTGGGAGGGAGTAGATACGCAGTATTTT.

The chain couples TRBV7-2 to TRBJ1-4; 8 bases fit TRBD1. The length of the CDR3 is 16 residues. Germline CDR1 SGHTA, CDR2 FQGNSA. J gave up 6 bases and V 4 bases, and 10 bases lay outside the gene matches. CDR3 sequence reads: CASSSPRGRPDEKLFF. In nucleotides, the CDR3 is TGTGCCAGCAGCTCTCCCAGGGGGCGCCCCGATGAAAAACTGTTTTTT.

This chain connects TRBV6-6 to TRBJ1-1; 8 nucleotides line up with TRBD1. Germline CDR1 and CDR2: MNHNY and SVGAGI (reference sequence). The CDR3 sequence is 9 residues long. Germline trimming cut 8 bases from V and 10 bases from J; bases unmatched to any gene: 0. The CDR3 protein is CASGTGAFF. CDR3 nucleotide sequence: TGTGCCAGCGGGACAGGAGCTTTCTTT.

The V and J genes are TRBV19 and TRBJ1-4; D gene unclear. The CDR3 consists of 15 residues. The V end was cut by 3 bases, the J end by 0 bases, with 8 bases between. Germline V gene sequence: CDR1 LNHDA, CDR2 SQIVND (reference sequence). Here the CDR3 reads CASSMGTATNEKLFF. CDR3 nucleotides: TGTGCCAGTAGTATGGGCACCGCAACTAATGAAAAACTGTTTTTT.

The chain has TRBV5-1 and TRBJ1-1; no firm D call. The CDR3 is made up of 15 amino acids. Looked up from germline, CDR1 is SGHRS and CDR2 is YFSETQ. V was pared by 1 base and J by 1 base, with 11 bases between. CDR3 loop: CASSLIPGGNTEAFF. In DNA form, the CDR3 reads TGCGCCAGCAGCTTGATCCCGGGAGGGAACACTGAAGCTTTCTTT.

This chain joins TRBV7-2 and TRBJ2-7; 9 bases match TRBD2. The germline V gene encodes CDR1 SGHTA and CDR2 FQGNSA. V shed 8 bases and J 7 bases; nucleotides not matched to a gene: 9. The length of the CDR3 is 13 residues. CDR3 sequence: CASAIGLAREQYF. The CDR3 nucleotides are TGTGCCAGCGCTATTGGACTAGCGAGGGAGCAGTACTTC.

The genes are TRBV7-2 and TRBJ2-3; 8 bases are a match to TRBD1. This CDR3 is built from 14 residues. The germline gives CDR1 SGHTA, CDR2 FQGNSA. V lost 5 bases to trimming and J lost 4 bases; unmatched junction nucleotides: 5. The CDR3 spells CASSVDRVPDTQYF. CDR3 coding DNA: TGTGCCAGCAGCGTGGACAGGGTACCAGATACGCAGTATTTT.

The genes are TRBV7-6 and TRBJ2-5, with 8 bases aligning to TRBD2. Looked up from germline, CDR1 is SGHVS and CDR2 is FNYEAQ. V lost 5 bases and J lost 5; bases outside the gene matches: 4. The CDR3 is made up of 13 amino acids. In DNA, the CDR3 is TGTGCCAGCAGCCGAGCGGGGGCTGAGACCCAGTACTTC. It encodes CASSRAGAETQYF.

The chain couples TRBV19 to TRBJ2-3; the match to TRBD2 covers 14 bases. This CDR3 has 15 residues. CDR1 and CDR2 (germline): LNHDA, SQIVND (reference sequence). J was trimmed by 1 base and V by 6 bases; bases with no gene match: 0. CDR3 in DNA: TGTGCCAGTAGGGGACTAGCGGGGGGCACAGATACGCAGTATTTT. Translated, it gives CASRGLAGGTDTQYF.

The CDR3 here is CASSLVLAGDEQFF. CDR3 bases: TGTGCCAGCAGCTTGGTCCTAGCGGGGGATGAGCAGTTCTTC. The genes are TRBV5-4 and TRBJ2-1; 10 nucleotides line up with TRBD2. V was clipped by 0 bases and J by 8 bases; unmatched bases: 2. The CDR3 sequence is 14 residues long. Germline values: CDR1 SGHNT, CDR2 YYREEE (reference sequence).

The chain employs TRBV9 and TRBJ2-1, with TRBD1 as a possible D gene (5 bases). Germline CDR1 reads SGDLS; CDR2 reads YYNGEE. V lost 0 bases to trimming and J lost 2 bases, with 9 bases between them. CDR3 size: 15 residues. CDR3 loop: CASSVEGQAYNEQFF. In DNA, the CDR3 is TGTGCCAGCAGCGTAGAAGGACAAGCCTACAATGAGCAGTTCTTC.